A single sample gave rise to the 15 T cell receptor beta chains below, sequenced in a study of T cell changes during pregnancy in multiple sclerosis. Repertoires were generated with immunoSEQ multiplex PCR, while TCRdb's copy carries only in-frame clones and drops some. The sample holds over 45,000 clones, around 92% seen once. The sequencing used CD4+ T cells from peripheral blood mononuclear cells, collected after pregnancy. The receptors stem from a female donor with multiple sclerosis, enrolled in a pregnancy study.

This clone was detected once. The chain uses TRBV9 and TRBJ1-3, with TRBD1 matching 12 bases. In germline, CDR1 is SGDLS, CDR2 YYNGEE. J lost 4 bases, V lost 0 bases, and 5 bases had no gene match. This CDR3 has 17 residues. In DNA, the CDR3 is TGTGCCAGCAGCGTAGAGGGACAGGGGGCACTCGGAAACACCATATATTTT. This sequence encodes CASSVEGQGALGNTIYF.

The chain's CDR3 is CASSLGHYNEQFF. The CDR3 DNA reads TGTGCCAGCAGTTTAGGACACTACAATGAGCAGTTCTTC. The chain couples TRBV6-5 to TRBJ2-1; possibly TRBD1 for D (5 bases). CDR3 length equals 13 residues. V lost 4 bases to trimming and J lost 3 bases, with 7 bases between them. Germline V gene data show CDR1 as MNHEY and CDR2 as SVGAGI.

V usage is TRBV19 and J usage is TRBJ2-2, with D possibly matching TRBD2 (6 bases). Trimming shortened V by 9 bases and J by 7 bases, and 12 bases separated the two germline ends. Germline loops: CDR1 LNHDA, CDR2 SQIVND (reference sequence). The CDR3 has 12 residues. CDR3 nucleotides: TGTGCCAGCAGCCAGGGAGGCGGGGAGCTGTTTTTT. The encoded protein is CASSQGGGELFF.

The gene calls are TRBV6-1 and TRBJ2-3, with 10 bases fitting TRBD2. After removal of 3 bases from V and 7 bases from J, the junction contained 10 bases not matched to a gene. The CDR3 consists of 16 residues. Germline CDR1 is MNHNS and CDR2 is SASEGT. Written as DNA, the CDR3 is TGTGCCAGCAGTGATAGGTCGGGACTAGCGAAACATACGCAGTATTTT. It specifies CASSDRSGLAKHTQYF.

DNA of the CDR3: TGTGCCAGCACCAACCTAGGGAGCTATGGCTACACCTTC. Protein product: CASTNLGSYGYTF. The rearrangement links TRBV6-6 to TRBJ1-2; no definite D call. CDR1 is MNHNY and CDR2 is SVGAGI in the germline V gene (reference sequence). The V gene lost 7 bases and the J gene lost 4 bases, with 13 bases spanning the gap. CDR3 length equals 13 residues.

This clone appeared a few times. The chain carries TRBV7-2 and TRBJ2-5; D gene unclear. The ends were cut back, 5 bases at V and 2 bases at J, with 9 bases in the middle. CDR1 and CDR2 from the germline V gene are SGHTA and FQGNSA. This CDR3 has 13 residues. The DNA of the CDR3 is TGTGCCAGCAGCCAAGCCCGACAAGAGACCCAGTACTTC. Translated: CASSQARQETQYF.

This chain uses TRBV18 with TRBJ1-5, with 9 bases matching TRBD1. The germline gives CDR1 KGHSH, CDR2 LQKENI. V lost 5 bases, J lost 2 bases, and 10 bases stayed unmatched. This CDR3 region has 17 residues. For the CDR3, the DNA is TGTGCCAGCTCAATGGGACAGGGTCTCCGCGGCAATCAGCCCCAGCATTTT. Protein sequence: CASSMGQGLRGNQPQHF.

The rearrangement uses TRBV5-1 and TRBJ1-4; 7 bases are a match to TRBD1. Germline CDR1 SGHRS, CDR2 YFSETQ. The CDR3 is 14 residues long. The junction had 9 bases not matched to a gene; V was cut back by 5 bases and J by 8 bases. DNA of the CDR3: TGCGCCAGCAGTTTAGGGGGCGCGGGAGAAAAACTGTTTTTT. Translating gives CASSLGGAGEKLFF.

V is TRBV7-2 and J is TRBJ2-1, with TRBD2 identical over 9 bases. This CDR3 has 16 amino acids. The V and J ends lost 3 bases and 7 bases, in that order; junction bases with no gene match: 10. From germline, CDR1 is SGHTA and CDR2 FQGNSA. In nucleotides, the CDR3 is TGTGCCAGCAGCTTCCGGGCTAGCGGGATGTCGAATGAGCAGTTCTTC. Translating it yields CASSFRASGMSNEQFF.

The gene calls are TRBV15 and TRBJ1-4; the match to TRBD1 covers 11 bases. CDR1 and CDR2 (germline): LNHNV, YYDKDF (reference sequence). With V trimmed by 4 bases and J by 0 bases, 7 bases remained unmatched. This CDR3 has 18 amino acids. The CDR3 loop reads CATSTRTGGAATNEKLFF. The DNA of the CDR3 is TGTGCCACCAGCACGAGGACAGGGGGCGCAGCAACTAATGAAAAACTGTTTTTT. The whole variable domain, remainder taken from reference TRBV15 and TRBJ1-4, is DAMVIQNPRYQVTQFGKPVTLSCSQTLNHNVMYWYQQKSSQAPKLLFHYYDKDFNNEADTPDNFQSRRPNTSFCFLDIRSPGLGDTAMYLCATSTRTGGAATNEKLFFGSGTQLSVL.

This chain links TRBV19 with TRBJ1-5, with 8 bases fitting TRBD1. The CDR3 loop spans 15 amino acids. Losses at the gene ends were 7 bases for V and 3 bases for J; bases not matched to a gene: 8. Germline V gene data show CDR1 as LNHDA and CDR2 as SQIVND (reference sequence). The CDR3 DNA reads TGTGCCAGTACCTCCCCCAGGGGGCCCAATCAGCCCCAGCATTTT. Translation gives CASTSPRGPNQPQHF.

The chain couples TRBV30 to TRBJ2-3; 11 bases align to TRBD2. Germline V gives CDR1 GTSNPN, CDR2 SVGIG (reference sequence). The CDR3 runs 15 residues. J was trimmed by 4 bases and V by 3 bases; bases with no gene match: 6. The CDR3 DNA follows: TGTGCCTGGAGCCCCCTTAGCGGGAGGGCAGATACGCAGTATTTT. Translation: CAWSPLSGRADTQYF.

The chain uses TRBV18 and TRBJ2-5; a possible D gene is TRBD1 (5 bases). The V gene's germline CDR1 is KGHSH and CDR2 LQKENI. CDR3 length: 14 residues. Between the trimmed V and J ends, which lost 6 bases and 5 bases, there was a span of 16 bases. The CDR3 loop reads CASSIQGARETQYF. The CDR3 DNA reads TGTGCCAGCTCGATCCAGGGTGCCCGGGAGACCCAGTACTTC.

The rearrangement uses TRBV4-1 and TRBJ2-2, with TRBD2 identical over 10 bases. This CDR3 is 16 amino acids long. Trimming at V came to 4 bases and at J to 7 bases, leaving 9 bases not matched to a gene. The germline V gene has CDR1 MGHRA and CDR2 YSYEKL. The CDR3 bases are TGCGCCAGCAGCCTAGAACCTAGCGGGAGAGTCGGGGAGCTGTTTTTT. It encodes CASSLEPSGRVGELFF.

The chain combines TRBV25-1 with TRBJ2-7; 9 bases are a match to TRBD1. The CDR3 is 16 residues long. From germline, CDR1 is MGHDK and CDR2 SYGVNS. J gave up 5 bases and V 4 bases, and 12 bases lay outside the gene matches. As DNA, the CDR3 is TGTGCCAGCAGTGTTTCAACAGGGGGCGATGGCCACGAGCAGTACTTC. Amino acid sequence: CASSVSTGGDGHEQYF.